Below are 15 T cell receptor beta chains sequenced from a single sample in a study of identical twins (dated by TCRdb to 2016 to 2017). Libraries were constructed by 5' RACE. The sequencing machine was an Illumina HiSeq 2000. TCRdb passed the public sequencing reads through fastp at Q25 and MiXCR, retaining productive beta sequences. Rows are unified per CDR3 protein, each entry keeping the most common DNA and genes. This sample lists 150,000 or so distinct CDR3 sequences; 3% to 4.5% were detected once. The ten largest account for approximately 7.6% of the sample. The specimen sequenced was memory T cells sorted from blood. The meaning of the sample's cell subset or site label: CD45RO+ enriched T cells. These receptor sequences come from a man younger than 35 in good health.

This clonotype was observed at least ten times. V is TRBV7-8 and J is TRBJ2-5; D may be TRBD2 (6 bases). The CDR3 is made up of 14 amino acids. V was pared by 2 bases and J by 3 bases, with 10 bases between. The germline gives CDR1 SGHVS, CDR2 FQNEAQ. As DNA, the CDR3 is TGTGCCAGCAGCTTAAGGAGGGTAGAAGAGACCCAGTACTTC. Encoded protein: CASSLRRVEETQYF.

This clonotype was counted ten times or more. The chain has TRBV24-1 and TRBJ2-1, with a possible D match to TRBD2 (6 bases). CDR1 and CDR2 (germline): KGHDR, SFDVKD. Trimming removed 1 base from V and 3 bases from J, with 12 bases in between. CDR3 size: 16 residues. CDR3 in amino acids: CATSDFGGGIYNEQFF. As DNA, the CDR3 is TGTGCCACCAGTGATTTCGGAGGCGGGATCTACAATGAGCAGTTCTTC.

This clonotype was found many times. The J gene is TRBJ1-2, the V gene TRBV6-1; no clear D gene. V lost 2 bases and J 2 bases, leaving 3 bases between the germline ends. The CDR3 runs to 12 residues. The germline V gene encodes CDR1 MNHNS and CDR2 SASEGT. CDR3 DNA sequence: TGTGCCAGCAGTGAATGGAACTATGGCTACACCTTC. Its translation is CASSEWNYGYTF.

This clonotype occurred many times. The chain is built from TRBV5-6 and TRBJ1-3; the D gene is possibly TRBD1 (6 bases). Germline CDR1 SGHDT, CDR2 YYEEEE. This CDR3 spans 15 amino acids. Between the trimmed V and J ends, which lost 1 base and 1 base, there was a span of 9 bases. CDR3 residues: CASSLTGTSGNTIYF. CDR3 in DNA: TGTGCCAGCAGCTTGACAGGGACTTCTGGAAACACCATATATTTT.

This clonotype occurred many times. The chain couples TRBV25-1 to TRBJ1-1; D uncertain. The germline gives CDR1 MGHDK, CDR2 SYGVNS. The V gene lost 3 bases and the J gene lost 2 bases, with 4 bases spanning the gap. The CDR3 runs 12 residues. Here the CDR3 reads CASSDLNTEAFF. DNA for the CDR3: TGTGCCAGCAGTGACCTTAACACTGAAGCTTTCTTT.

Many counts were recorded for this clonotype. V and J are TRBV20-1 and TRBJ2-1; TRBD2 aligns across 13 bases. The CDR3 runs 18 residues. The V gene's germline CDR1 is DFQATT and CDR2 SNEGSKA (reference sequence). V was clipped by 0 bases and J by 7 bases; unmatched bases: 12. CDR3 protein: CSARDLGTSGIVGNEQFF. CDR3 nucleotides: TGCAGTGCTAGAGATCTCGGGACTAGCGGGATAGTGGGTAATGAGCAGTTCTTC.

The chain carries TRBV9 and TRBJ2-2, with 7 bases lining up with TRBD2. Germline CDR1 and CDR2: SGDLS and YYNGEE. V gave up 7 bases and J gave up 4 bases; unmatched junction bases: 10. This CDR3 has 15 residues. As DNA, the CDR3 is TGTGCCAGCGGCCTGATTAGCGGGTTCACCGGGGAGCTGTTTTTT. This translates into CASGLISGFTGELFF.

This clonotype was observed at least ten times. Mismatch with germline at one junction end may stem from a read error. The genes are TRBV13 and TRBJ1-1, with no clear D. This CDR3 is 13 amino acids long. Germline CDR1 is PRHDT and CDR2 is FYEKMQ (reference sequence). The CDR3 DNA reads TGTGCCAGCAGGTTAGGGTTTTCTACTGAAGCTTTCTTT. Its translation is CASRLGFSTEAFF.

The sample holds many counts of this clonotype. This chain connects TRBV5-1 to TRBJ2-1, with TRBD2 matching over 13 bases. Germline CDR1 SGHRS, CDR2 YFSETQ. The CDR3 runs to 16 residues. The ends lost 3 bases at V and 7 bases at J; junction bases unmatched: 7. CDR3 sequence (DNA): TGCGCCAGCAGCTACCCCACTAGCGGGAGGGGTAATGAGCAGTTCTTC. Translating it yields CASSYPTSGRGNEQFF.

In its sample, this clonotype was seen many times. The chain has TRBV2 and TRBJ2-7; maybe TRBD1 (6 bases). The V end lost 6 bases, the J end lost 0 bases, and 9 bases lay between the germline ends. Looked up from germline, CDR1 is SNHLY and CDR2 is FYNNEI. This CDR3 is 13 amino acids long. DNA for the CDR3: TGTGCCAGCAGAGGGGGATCCTCCTACGAGCAGTACTTC. Amino acids: CASRGGSSYEQYF.

This clonotype was picked up many times. The chain has TRBV6-5 and TRBJ2-7, with TRBD2 matching 8 bases. The germline V gene encodes CDR1 MNHEY and CDR2 SVGAGI. This CDR3 is 16 amino acids long. The J segment lost 0 bases and the V segment lost 2 bases, leaving 6 bases of the junction unmatched. Written as DNA, the CDR3 is TGTGCCAGCAGTTACCTGACTAGCGCAAGCTCCTACGAGCAGTACGTC. It codes for CASSYLTSASSYEQYV.

This clonotype was counted many times. The chain couples TRBV4-2 to TRBJ1-5; D might be TRBD1 (6 bases). CDR3 length equals 14 residues. V was pared by 0 bases and J by 7 bases, with 10 bases between. CDR1 is LGHNA and CDR2 is YNFKEQ in the germline V gene. CDR3 residues: CASSQDWGAQPQHF. In DNA, the CDR3 is TGTGCCAGCAGCCAAGATTGGGGGGCCCAGCCCCAGCATTTT.

This clonotype has at least ten counts. The chain joins TRBV12-5 to TRBJ1-5; 7 positions agree with TRBD1. The germline V gene has CDR1 LGHNT and CDR2 FRNRAP. With V trimmed by 1 base and J by 7 bases, 7 bases remained unmatched. The CDR3 spans 15 residues. The CDR3 is CASGLGDDRAQPQHF. The CDR3 DNA reads TGTGCTAGTGGTTTGGGAGACGACAGGGCCCAGCCCCAGCATTTT.

This clonotype was seen at least ten times. The chain's CDR3 is CASSYGITDTQYF. The CDR3 DNA sequence: TGTGCCAGCAGTTATGGGATCACAGATACGCAGTATTTT. The chain joins TRBV12-3 or TRBV12-4 to TRBJ2-3; no definite D call. The CDR3 is 13 amino acids. Deletions cut 4 bases from V and 2 bases from J, with 7 bases between.

In its sample, this clonotype was seen many times. V gene TRBV20-1 combines with J gene TRBJ1-4; D uncertain. Trimming took off 3 bases at V and 8 bases at J, with 10 bases between the two ends. The CDR3 sequence is 12 residues long. The germline V gene has CDR1 DFQATT and CDR2 SNEGSKA (reference sequence). Here the CDR3 reads CSASLLPEKLFF. CDR3 DNA: TGCAGTGCTAGTTTGTTGCCCGAAAAACTGTTTTTT.